These 16 T cell receptor beta chains share one sample of origin, sequenced in a study of beta chain features in type 1 diabetes. Expressed TCRB transcripts were sequenced because the isolated RNA had all been reverse transcribed beforehand. TCRdb's copy holds only in-frame clones and misses some; the assay was immunoSEQ multiplex PCR. The sample contains around 300,000 clones, around 15% of which appear only once. The sequenced sample consisted of central memory CD4+ T cells from blood. The source of these receptors is a man aged 25 to 45 in good health.

This clone was seen more than once but under ten times. The J gene is TRBJ2-6, the V gene TRBV7-9; the match to TRBD1 covers 10 bases. This CDR3 contains 17 residues. With V trimmed by 4 bases and J by 2 bases, 5 bases remained unmatched. CDR1 and CDR2 from the germline V gene are SEHNR and FQNEAQ (reference sequence). The CDR3 loop reads CASSSRQGAAGANVLTF. CDR3 in DNA: TGTGCCAGCAGCTCAAGACAGGGGGCTGCTGGGGCCAACGTCCTGACTTTC.

In its sample, this clone was seen many times. The chain links TRBV23-1 to TRBJ2-7; tentatively, D is TRBD2 (5 bases). TRBV23-1 is an ORF; its function is uncertain. With 2 bases removed from V and 7 bases from J, the gap between germline ends came to 15 bases. The CDR3 spans 14 residues. The CDR3 DNA sequence: TGCGCCAGCAGTCAAAGGAGGCCGGGAAGGGAGCAGTACGTC. It translates to CASSQRRPGREQYV.

This chain connects TRBV9 to TRBJ2-5, with D possibly called TRBD1 or TRBD2 (6 bases each). Germline V lookup: CDR1 SGDLS, CDR2 YYNGEE. Trimming took 0 bases from V and 4 from J, leaving 16 bases between them. The CDR3 contains 16 residues. CDR3 amino acids: CASSVGVGGGRETQYF. The CDR3 DNA follows: TGTGCCAGCAGCGTAGGGGTAGGGGGAGGTCGAGAGACCCAGTACTTC.

V usage is TRBV19 and J usage is TRBJ1-1, with no clear D. CDR1 is LNHDA, CDR2 SQIVND, per germline (reference sequence). V was clipped by 8 bases and J by 0 bases, with 10 bases between them. This CDR3 is built from 13 residues. The CDR3 protein is CASWTHLNTEAFF. The DNA of the CDR3 is TGTGCCAGTTGGACGCACCTGAACACTGAAGCTTTCTTT. The full variable domain, rest sourced from reference TRBV19 and TRBJ1-1, is DGGITQSPKYLFRKEGQNVTLSCEQNLNHDAMYWYRQDPGQGLRLIYYSQIVNDFQKGDIAEGYSVSREKKESFPLTVTSAQKNPTAFYLCASWTHLNTEAFFGQGTRLTVV.

This clone has more than one count but fewer than ten. The chain joins TRBV7-8 to TRBJ2-3, with 8 bases aligning to TRBD2. V shed 5 bases and J 6 bases; nucleotides not matched to a gene: 10. Germline V gene lookup returns CDR1 SGHVS and CDR2 FQNEAQ. CDR3 size: 15 residues. In nucleotides, the CDR3 is TGTGCCAGCAGCCGATCGGGGGGGCGTCCGGATACGCAGTATTTT. This sequence encodes CASSRSGGRPDTQYF.

This clone was counted a few times. The chain employs TRBV5-1 and TRBJ1-6; weak D call: TRBD1 (6 bases). The germline V gene has CDR1 SGHRS and CDR2 YFSETQ. The V end lost 0 bases, the J end lost 5 bases, and 12 bases lay between the germline ends. This CDR3 is built from 16 residues. The CDR3 protein is CASSLEGGRNNSPLHF. CDR3 DNA: TGCGCCAGCAGCTTGGAAGGGGGTCGGAATAATTCACCCCTCCACTTT.

This chain joins TRBV4-3 and TRBJ1-2; possible D gene TRBD1, 5 bases. Germline V gene data show CDR1 as LGHNA and CDR2 as YSLEER. The V end lost 1 base, the J end lost 0 bases, and 9 bases lay between the germline ends. This CDR3 region has 15 residues. CDR3 coding DNA: TGCGCCAGCAGCCAAGGACAGAGCTCTAACTATGGCTACACCTTC. Translating it yields CASSQGQSSNYGYTF.

This chain connects TRBV6-5 to TRBJ1-2; no reliable D call. This CDR3 has 14 residues. Germline loops: CDR1 MNHEY, CDR2 SVGAGI. The V end was cut by 6 bases, the J end by 6 bases, with 17 bases between. The chain's CDR3 is CASRKPSSGDGYTF. The CDR3 DNA sequence: TGTGCCAGCAGGAAACCCTCCAGTGGAGATGGCTACACCTTC.

This clone was observed a handful of times. The chain combines TRBV5-4 with TRBJ1-3; perhaps TRBD1 as D (5 bases). This CDR3 has 14 residues. CDR1 and CDR2 from the germline V gene are SGHNT and YYREEE (reference sequence). Trimming removed 0 bases from V and 9 bases from J, with 13 bases in between. The CDR3 protein is CASSLGQGRGTIYF. For the CDR3, the DNA is TGTGCCAGCAGCTTGGGGCAGGGTAGAGGCACCATATATTTT.

The CDR3 region has the DNA TGTGCCATCAGTGCGAGAAGGGACTACGAGCAGTACGTC. This codes for CAISARRDYEQYV. This chain joins TRBV10-3 and TRBJ2-7; no definite D call. There are 13 residues in the CDR3. V was cut by 4 bases and J by 3 bases, with 10 bases left in between. Looked up from germline, CDR1 is ENHRY and CDR2 is SYGVKD.

The chain joins TRBV11-2 to TRBJ2-1; no clear D. Germline V gene sequence: CDR1 SGHAT, CDR2 FQNNGV. With 3 bases removed from V and 9 bases from J, the gap between germline ends came to 12 bases. The CDR3 covers 13 residues. As DNA, the CDR3 is TGTGCCAGCAGCTTGGAACAGTACGGTGAGCAGTTCTTC. Translated, it gives CASSLEQYGEQFF.

This chain uses TRBV15 with TRBJ1-2; D unclear. Trimming took off 4 bases at V and 8 bases at J, with 11 bases between the two ends. This CDR3 region has 12 residues. Germline V gene data show CDR1 as LNHNV and CDR2 as YYDKDF (reference sequence). The CDR3 region has the DNA TGTGCCACCAGCACTCTCCTGGGGGGCTACACCTTC. It yields the protein CATSTLLGGYTF.

This clone was seen only a few times. The rearrangement joins TRBV9 to TRBJ2-3; D is undetermined. This CDR3 is built from 15 residues. V dropped 1 base and J dropped 6 bases, with 15 bases sitting between them. Germline V gene data show CDR1 as SGDLS and CDR2 as YYNGEE. The CDR3 coding sequence is TGTGCCAGCAGCGTATCGGTGACTCCCGGCGATACGCAGTATTTT. Translation: CASSVSVTPGDTQYF.

The chain couples TRBV4-1 to TRBJ2-5; no reliable D call. This CDR3 has 14 residues. V was cut by 3 bases and J by 2 bases, with 10 bases left in between. Germline assignment: CDR1 MGHRA and CDR2 YSYEKL. CDR3 DNA: TGCGCCAGCAGCCAGTACACCCCTCAAGAGACCCAGTACTTC. Its protein product is CASSQYTPQETQYF.

The gene calls are TRBV7-9 and TRBJ2-3; the D gene is possibly TRBD1 (5 bases). Germline CDR1 reads SEHNR; CDR2 reads FQNEAQ (reference sequence). V was cut by 3 bases and J by 0 bases, with 7 bases left in between. CDR3 size: 14 residues. The CDR3: CASSLDKSTDTQYF. For the CDR3, the DNA is TGTGCCAGCAGCTTGGACAAAAGCACAGATACGCAGTATTTT.

This clone has only a few counts. The CDR3: CASSFGGRGLEQFF. The CDR3 nucleotides read TGTGCCAGCAGTTTTGGCGGGAGGGGCCTCGAGCAGTTCTTC. The V call is TRBV6-6, the J call TRBJ2-1; 9 bases agree with TRBD2. The CDR3 is made up of 14 amino acids. Germline lookup yields CDR1 MNHNY and CDR2 SVGAGI (reference sequence). The V segment lost 4 bases and the J segment 10 bases; nucleotides outside the gene matches: 8.